The rows below give T cell receptor beta chains drawn from one sample of a study of identical twins' blood T cells. One entry per CDR3 protein, called by TCRdb with MiXCR from the 5' RACE reads. The profile shows 350,000 to 450,000 distinct CDR3 sequences, over 25% of them singletons. The sample comprised PBMCs. The receptors come from a woman between 18 and 49 years old in good health. Each CDR3 is given without its conserved first and last residue.

>TRBJ1-2|TRBV7-9
ASSLASGYT
>TRBJ2-1|TRBV20-1
SAVKSYNEQF
>TRBJ2-3|TRBV9
ASSVSTVDPRDTQY
>TRBJ2-7|TRBV11-2
ASSLHPSEQY
>TRBJ2-7|TRBV20-1
SARGQGRIGNEQY
>TRBJ1-5|TRBV3-1
ASSMLGGQPQH
>TRBJ2-3|TRBV29-1
SVAVGRASDTQY
>TRBJ2-7|TRBV5-1
ASSWESSYEQY
>TRBJ1-1|TRBV20-1
SARVFRGTEAF
>TRBJ2-2|TRBV29-1
SGTVNTGELF
>TRBJ1-2|TRBV6-2/TRBV6-3
ASSGLGYT
>TRBJ1-1|TRBV7-8
ANSLLENTEAF
>TRBJ2-3|TRBV6-5
ASSYATSGYTQY
>TRBJ2-5|TRBV29-1
SVTDGIETQY
>TRBJ2-7|TRBV30
AWNSGSSLSYEQY
>TRBJ1-2|TRBV5-6
ASSLEPGRVGANYGYT
>TRBJ1-2|TRBV6-5
ASNYAGGSRGYT
>TRBJ2-3|TRBV7-2
ASSSLLADSTDTQY
>TRBJ1-3|TRBV29-1
SAERQQVSGNTIY
>TRBJ2-7|TRBV20-1
SASESSYEQY
>TRBJ1-1|TRBV13
ASSWGEPEAF
>TRBJ1-1|TRBV9
AGSVGVGTEAF
>TRBJ1-2|TRBV27
ASMERWGGYT
>TRBJ2-7|TRBV18
ASSPPTYEQY
>TRBJ2-3|TRBV11-2
ASSLDPPDTQY
>TRBJ1-2|TRBV9
ASSVEGVGDTGYT
>TRBJ1-1|TRBV5-1
ASSLVGNMNTEAF
>TRBJ1-2|TRBV20-1
SAPPTGVGGYT
>TRBJ2-1|TRBV7-9
ASSLTLGLSNEQF
>TRBJ1-1|TRBV12-3/TRBV12-4
ASSLMGGTEAF
>TRBJ1-1|TRBV23-1
ASRKGAGDTEAF
>TRBJ2-2|TRBV7-9
ASSLIGARTGELF
>TRBJ2-1|TRBV18
ASSPLRTHYNEQF
>TRBJ1-1|TRBV29-1
SVTRGLNTEAF